These 3 T cell receptor beta chains originate from one sample sequenced in a study of T-cell memory formation after mild COVID-19. TCRdb re-called the 5' RACE reads through MiXCR, storing one row per CDR3 protein. Among some 130,000 distinct CDR3 sequences listed, about 17% were seen once. Sequenced input: PBMCs or a T cell subset sorted from them (not recorded which). These receptor sequences come from an adult woman who had mild COVID-19 (a few samples of this study predate the infection). Cell type and time point are not known.

This clonotype was seen more than once but under ten times. The rearrangement uses TRBV9 and TRBJ2-7, with D unresolved. This CDR3 region has 12 residues. Germline loops: CDR1 SGDLS, CDR2 YYNGEE. Trimming took off 5 bases at V and 4 bases at J, with 10 bases between the two ends. CDR3 protein: CASSPGLYEQYF. The CDR3 DNA reads as TGTGCCAGCAGTCCCGGCCTGTACGAGCAGTACTTC.

This clonotype has more than one count but fewer than ten. J is TRBJ1-2 and V is TRBV11-2, with D possibly being TRBD1 (5 bases). Germline values: CDR1 SGHAT, CDR2 FQNNGV. This CDR3 is 15 amino acids long. Trimming left V 0 bases short and J 0 bases short, with 8 bases between. CDR3 coding DNA: TGTGCCAGCAGCTTAGAACCGGGACCTAACTATGGCTACACCTTC. This gives the protein CASSLEPGPNYGYTF.

The chain has TRBV10-3 and TRBJ2-1, with TRBD2 identical over 11 bases. The V segment lost 5 bases and the J segment 3 bases; nucleotides outside the gene matches: 3. CDR3 length: 15 amino acids. Looked up from germline, CDR1 is ENHRY and CDR2 is SYGVKD. In nucleotides, the CDR3 is TGTGCCATCAGTACCGGGACTAGCGGCTACAATGAGCAGTTCTTC. Translating it yields CAISTGTSGYNEQFF.